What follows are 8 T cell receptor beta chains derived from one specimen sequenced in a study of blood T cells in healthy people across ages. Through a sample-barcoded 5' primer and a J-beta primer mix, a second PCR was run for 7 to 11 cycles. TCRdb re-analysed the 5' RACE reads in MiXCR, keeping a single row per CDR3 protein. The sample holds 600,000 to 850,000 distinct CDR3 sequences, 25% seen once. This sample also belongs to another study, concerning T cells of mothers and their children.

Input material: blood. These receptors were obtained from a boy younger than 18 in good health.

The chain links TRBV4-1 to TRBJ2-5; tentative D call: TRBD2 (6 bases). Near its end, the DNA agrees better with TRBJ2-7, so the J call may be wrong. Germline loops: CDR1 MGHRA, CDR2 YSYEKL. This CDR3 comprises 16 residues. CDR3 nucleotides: TGCGCCAGCAGCCAAGATCAACTAGCCGGTCCCTACGAGCAGTACTTC. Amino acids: CASSQDQLAGPYEQYF.

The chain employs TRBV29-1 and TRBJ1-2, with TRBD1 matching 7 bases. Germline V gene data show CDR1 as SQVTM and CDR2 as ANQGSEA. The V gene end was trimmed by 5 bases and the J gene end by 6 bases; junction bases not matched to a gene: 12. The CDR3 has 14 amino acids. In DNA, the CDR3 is TGCAGCGTTATCCCCGCGGAGGGGGCGGATGGCTACACCTTC. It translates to CSVIPAEGADGYTF.

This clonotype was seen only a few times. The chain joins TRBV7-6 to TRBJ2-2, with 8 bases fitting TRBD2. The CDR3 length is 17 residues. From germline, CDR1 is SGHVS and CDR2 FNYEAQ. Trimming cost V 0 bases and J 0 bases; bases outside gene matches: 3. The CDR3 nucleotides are TGTGCCAGCAGCTTAGCTTCAGCGGGGGCGAACACCGGGGAGCTGTTTTTT. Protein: CASSLASAGANTGELFF.

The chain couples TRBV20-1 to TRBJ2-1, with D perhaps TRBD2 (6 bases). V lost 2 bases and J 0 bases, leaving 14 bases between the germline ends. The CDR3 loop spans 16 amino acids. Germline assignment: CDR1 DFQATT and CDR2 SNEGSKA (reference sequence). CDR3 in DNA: TGCAGTGCTAGATCCCGGGGGTTAAGCTCCTACAATGAGCAGTTCTTC. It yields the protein CSARSRGLSSYNEQFF.

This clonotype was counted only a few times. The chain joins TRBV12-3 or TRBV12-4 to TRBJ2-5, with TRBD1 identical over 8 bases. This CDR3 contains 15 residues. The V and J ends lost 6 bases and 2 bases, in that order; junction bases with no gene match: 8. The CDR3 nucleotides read TGTGCCAGCAGCGACAGGGGTTGGAGGCAAGAGACCCAGTACTTC. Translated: CASSDRGWRQETQYF.

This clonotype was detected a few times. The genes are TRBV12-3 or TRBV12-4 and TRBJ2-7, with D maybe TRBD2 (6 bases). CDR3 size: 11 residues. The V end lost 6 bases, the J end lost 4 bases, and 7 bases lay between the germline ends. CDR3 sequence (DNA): TGTGCCAGCAGACGGGGGTACGAGCAGTACTTC. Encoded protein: CASRRGYEQYF.

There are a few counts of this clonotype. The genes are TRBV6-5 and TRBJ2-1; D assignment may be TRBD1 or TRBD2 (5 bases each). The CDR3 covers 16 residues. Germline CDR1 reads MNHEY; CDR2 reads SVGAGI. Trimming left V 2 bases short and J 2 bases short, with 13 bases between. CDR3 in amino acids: CASSYTTTGAYNEQFF. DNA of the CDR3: TGTGCCAGCAGTTACACGACTACAGGAGCCTACAATGAGCAGTTCTTC.

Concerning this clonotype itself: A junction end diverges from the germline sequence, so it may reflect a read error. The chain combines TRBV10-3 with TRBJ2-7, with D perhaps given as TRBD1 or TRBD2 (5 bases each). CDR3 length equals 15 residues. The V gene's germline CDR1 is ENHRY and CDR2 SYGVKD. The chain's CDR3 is CAIRDGGTLPYEQYF. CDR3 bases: TGCGCCATCAGGGACGGTGGAACCTTACCCTACGAGCAGTACTTC.